The clone carrying this TCR beta chain was detected only once. V lost 5 bases and J lost 14; bases outside the gene matches: 14. Germline V gene lookup returns CDR1 SGHAT and CDR2 FQNNGV. The CDR3 covers 15 residues. This sample stems from a study of brain T cells in children with intractable seizures. The assay was immunoSEQ multiplex PCR, and TCRdb's table has in-frame clones only and misses some. The sample consists of about 76,000 clones, under 95% of them appearing once. The rearrangement uses TRBV11-2 and TRBJ1-4; TRBD1 agrees at 10 bases. This clonotype originated in a boy younger than two with tuberous sclerosis and intractable seizures. The source material was peripheral blood, sampled at surgery. The CDR3 sequence is CASSTYPGQGPGLFF. The DNA of the CDR3 is TGTGCCAGCAGCACATACCCGGGACAGGGGCCGGGGCTGTTTTTT.